This is a list of T cell receptor beta chains from one sample in a study of CXCR3-negative and CXCR3-positive naive CD8 T cells. TCRdb re-called the 5' RACE reads and catalogs CDR3 proteins one per entry, DNA excluded. Its table lists 110,000 or so distinct CDR3 sequences. The specimen was naive CXCR3+ CD8+ T cells from blood. The source is a human donor in good health. Some clones in this sample may be carry-over from other donors' samples. Each CDR3 is given with its conserved first and last residue. Fields, in order: J gene, V gene, CDR3 protein.

TRBJ1-1 TRBV7-2 CASSSTGLMYTEAFF
TRBJ2-7 TRBV29-1 CSVEWASYEQYF
TRBJ2-7 TRBV2 CASLEDYSYEQYF
TRBJ2-1 TRBV6-1 CALEGGRNEQFF
TRBJ2-2 TRBV19 CASSMGRHKVNTGELFF
TRBJ2-2 TRBV7-3 CASSQWTSGGAGELFF
TRBJ2-7 TRBV7-8 CASSPLEGPSYEQYF
TRBJ1-4 TRBV29-1 CSVEDWADEDTNEKLFF
TRBJ2-7 TRBV9 CASSVGWGQNYEQYF
TRBJ2-7 TRBV7-2 CASSPFPFYEQYF
TRBJ2-7 TRBV28 CASSYRGMVAYEHYF
TRBJ2-7 TRBV5-1 CASSLAGLGLAGIYEQYF
TRBJ2-1 TRBV10-3 CAISEPGTKTYNEQLF
TRBJ2-1 TRBV7-9 CASSPGVGVSYNEQFF
TRBJ2-2 TRBV28 CASSSHRLSANTGELFF
TRBJ2-2 TRBV7-3 CASSSSTSGRELFF
TRBJ1-1 TRBV28 CASSLPGRGRGGTEAFF
TRBJ2-5 TRBV7-9 CASSSRGQGHQETQYF
TRBJ1-3 TRBV3-1 CASSQGINTIYF
TRBJ2-3 TRBV7-3 CASSLGTTSTDTQYF
TRBJ2-7 TRBV7-9 CASSGTASYEQYF